Below, 10 T cell receptor beta chains from the same sample are listed, as sequenced in a study of cytomegalovirus exposure and HLA in healthy donors. The study ran its PCR with 60 Vbeta and 13 Jbeta primers. Repertoires were generated with immunoSEQ multiplex PCR, while TCRdb's copy carries only in-frame clones and drops some. The sample carries tens of thousands of clones, roughly 80% recorded once. Input material: PBMCs. These receptor sequences come from a woman aged 45-65 years in good health and CMV-seropositive.

In this sample, this clone turned up a few times. V gene TRBV6-5 combines with J gene TRBJ1-1, with D tentatively TRBD1 (6 bases). The germline gives CDR1 MNHEY, CDR2 SVGAGI. V was cut by 5 bases and J by 1 base, with 14 bases left in between. The CDR3 contains 15 residues. CDR3: CASSKTGLGNTEAFF. CDR3 bases: TGTGCCAGCAGTAAGACAGGCCTTGGGAACACTGAAGCTTTCTTT.

The chain couples TRBV7-6 to TRBJ2-6; no reliable D call. The CDR3 is 19 amino acids. Germline V gene data show CDR1 as SGHVS and CDR2 as FNYEAQ. V lost 5 bases and J lost 0, with 20 bases in between. The CDR3 loop is CASSQKHGISVSGANVLTF. CDR3 in DNA: TGTGCCAGCAGCCAAAAGCACGGAATCAGCGTCTCTGGGGCCAACGTCCTGACTTTC.

The chain recombines TRBV7-9 with TRBJ2-5; a weak D match, TRBD2 (5 bases). The CDR3 is made up of 15 amino acids. Germline CDR1 is SEHNR and CDR2 is FQNEAQ (reference sequence). The germline V and J ends were trimmed by 0 bases and 0 bases, with 8 bases remaining between them. The CDR3 spells CASSLAPGYQETQYF. The CDR3 DNA reads TGTGCCAGCAGCTTAGCGCCGGGGTACCAAGAGACCCAGTACTTC.

The V call is TRBV13, the J call TRBJ2-2; 7 bases are a match to TRBD1. The CDR3 loop spans 15 amino acids. Germline-derived CDR1 and CDR2 are PRHDT and FYEKMQ (reference sequence). Trimming took 5 bases from V and 2 from J; bases not matched to a gene: 5. For the CDR3, the DNA is TGTGCCAGCAGCCCCGACAGGGCAAACACCGGGGAGCTGTTTTTT. Translated, it gives CASSPDRANTGELFF.

The chain has TRBV19 and TRBJ1-1, with D perhaps TRBD1 (5 bases). Germline V lookup: CDR1 LNHDA, CDR2 SQIVND (reference sequence). The CDR3 runs 14 residues. V shed 0 bases and J shed 7 bases, with 12 bases lying between them. CDR3 protein: CASSIDGRVNEAFF. In DNA form, the CDR3 reads TGTGCCAGTAGTATAGATGGCAGGGTAAATGAAGCTTTCTTT. The whole variable domain, remainder taken from reference TRBV19 and TRBJ1-1, is DGGITQSPKYLFRKEGQNVTLSCEQNLNHDAMYWYRQDPGQGLRLIYYSQIVNDFQKGDIAEGYSVSREKKESFPLTVTSAQKNPTAFYLCASSIDGRVNEAFFGQGTRLTVV.

In DNA form, the CDR3 reads TGTGCCAGCAGCTTGGGAGGTGGCGGGGGGTTTCCCTCCGATACGCAGTATTTT. Its protein is CASSLGGGGGFPSDTQYF. The chain uses TRBV5-5 and TRBJ2-3; 8 nucleotides agree with TRBD2. This CDR3 is 18 amino acids long. J gave up 6 bases and V 0 bases, and 15 bases lay outside the gene matches. The V gene's germline CDR1 is SGHKS and CDR2 YYEKEE (reference sequence).

The J gene is TRBJ1-1, the V gene TRBV7-6; no firm D call. This CDR3 contains 13 residues. The germline V gene encodes CDR1 SGHVS and CDR2 FNYEAQ. V lost 0 bases and J lost 6, with 8 bases in between. The CDR3 region is CASSLAQAAEAFF. DNA of the CDR3: TGTGCCAGCAGCTTAGCTCAAGCTGCTGAAGCTTTCTTT.

This chain joins TRBV2 and TRBJ2-5, with 14 bases fitting TRBD2. The length of the CDR3 is 15 residues. Trimming at V came to 6 bases and at J to 5 bases, leaving 5 bases not matched to a gene. Looked up from germline, CDR1 is SNHLY and CDR2 is FYNNEI. This chain's CDR3 is CASSRRLAGGETQYF. The CDR3 DNA follows: TGTGCCAGCAGCCGTCGACTAGCGGGGGGGGAGACCCAGTACTTC.

The rearrangement joins TRBV6-1 to TRBJ1-5; D not certain. V lost 0 bases and J 4 bases, leaving 13 bases between the germline ends. From germline, CDR1 is MNHNS and CDR2 SASEGT. The CDR3 length is 16 residues. CDR3 amino acids: CASSEAGGRGNQPQHF. Written as DNA, the CDR3 is TGTGCCAGCAGTGAAGCGGGAGGGCGAGGAAATCAGCCCCAGCATTTT.

In its sample, this clone is large. The genes are TRBV6-4 and TRBJ2-2; 9 positions agree with TRBD1. Germline V CDR1 and CDR2: MRHNA, SNTAGT. After removal of 2 bases from V and 4 bases from J, the junction contained 2 bases not matched to a gene. This CDR3 has 15 amino acids. CDR3 in amino acids: CASSDGQGPTGELFF. The CDR3 DNA is TGTGCCAGCAGTGACGGACAGGGGCCCACCGGGGAGCTGTTTTTT.